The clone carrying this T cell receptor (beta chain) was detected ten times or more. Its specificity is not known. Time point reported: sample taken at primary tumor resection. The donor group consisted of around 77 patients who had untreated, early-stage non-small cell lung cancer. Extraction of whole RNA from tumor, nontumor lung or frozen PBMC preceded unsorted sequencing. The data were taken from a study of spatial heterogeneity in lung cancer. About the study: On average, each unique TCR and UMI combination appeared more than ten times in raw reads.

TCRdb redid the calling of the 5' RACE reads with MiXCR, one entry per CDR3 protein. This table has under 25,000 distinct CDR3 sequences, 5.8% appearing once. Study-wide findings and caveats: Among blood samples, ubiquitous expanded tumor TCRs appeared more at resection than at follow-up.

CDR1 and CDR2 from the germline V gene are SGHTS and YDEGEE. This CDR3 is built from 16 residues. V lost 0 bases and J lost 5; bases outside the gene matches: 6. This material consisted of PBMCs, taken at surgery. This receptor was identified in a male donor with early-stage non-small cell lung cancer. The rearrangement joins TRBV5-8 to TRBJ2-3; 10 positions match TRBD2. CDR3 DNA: TGTGCCAGCAGCTTGGGAAGCGGGGGGGCGGAAGATACGCAGTATTTT. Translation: CASSLGSGGAEDTQYF. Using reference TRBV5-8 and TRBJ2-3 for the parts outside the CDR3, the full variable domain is EAGVTQSPTHLIKTRGQQATLRCSPISGHTSVYWYQQALGLGLQFLLWYDEGEERNRGNFPPRFSGRQFPNYSSELNVNALELEDSALYLCASSLGSGGAEDTQYFGPGTRLTVL.